Detailed here is one T cell receptor (beta chain). Its target is unknown. CDR1 and CDR2 from the germline V gene are SGDLS and YYNGEE. The V end lost 0 bases, the J end lost 1 base, and 13 bases lay between the germline ends. The CDR3 extends over 16 amino acids. This entry belongs to a study of post-analysis software for immune sequencing data. The TCR beta cDNA libraries contained unique molecular identifiers. TCRdb passed the PCR reads through MiXCR, listing each CDR3 protein once. The repertoire holds about 460,000 distinct CDR3 sequences, with approximately 45% as singletons. Study findings and constraints: Roughly 5 TRBV segments, TRBV5-6, TRBV5-1 and TRBV20-1 among them, were found more frequent in patients than controls. People with multiple sclerosis had a significantly lower normalized Chao1 diversity than controls did. Strong co-clustering by F measure linked samples that shared a preparation batch.

The rearrangement joins TRBV9 to TRBJ2-5; D not certain. Sequencing was done on a sample of blood. This TCR was sampled from a girl aged 5 to 17 with multiple sclerosis. The CDR3 sequence: CASSVGHADVQETQYF. The CDR3 coding sequence is TGTGCCAGCAGCGTAGGACACGCCGACGTCCAAGAGACCCAGTACTTC. Full variable domain (rest looked up from reference TRBV9 and TRBJ2-5): DSGVTQTPKHLITATGQRVTLRCSPRSGDLSVYWYQQSLDQGLQFLIQYYNGEERAKGNILERFSAQQFPDLHSELNLSSLELGDSALYFCASSVGHADVQETQYFGPGTRLLVL.